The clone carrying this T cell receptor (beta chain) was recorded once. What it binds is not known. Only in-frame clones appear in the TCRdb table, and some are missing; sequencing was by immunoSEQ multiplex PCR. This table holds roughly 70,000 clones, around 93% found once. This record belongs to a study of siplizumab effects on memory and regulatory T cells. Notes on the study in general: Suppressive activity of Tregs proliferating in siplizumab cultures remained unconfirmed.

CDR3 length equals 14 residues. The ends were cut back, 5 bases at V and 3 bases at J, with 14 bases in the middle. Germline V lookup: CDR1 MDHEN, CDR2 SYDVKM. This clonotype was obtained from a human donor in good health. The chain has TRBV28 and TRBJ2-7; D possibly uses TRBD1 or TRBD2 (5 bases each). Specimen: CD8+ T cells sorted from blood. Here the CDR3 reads CASSPRDLSYEQYF. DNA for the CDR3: TGTGCCAGCAGTCCCAGGGACCTAAGCTACGAGCAGTACTTC.